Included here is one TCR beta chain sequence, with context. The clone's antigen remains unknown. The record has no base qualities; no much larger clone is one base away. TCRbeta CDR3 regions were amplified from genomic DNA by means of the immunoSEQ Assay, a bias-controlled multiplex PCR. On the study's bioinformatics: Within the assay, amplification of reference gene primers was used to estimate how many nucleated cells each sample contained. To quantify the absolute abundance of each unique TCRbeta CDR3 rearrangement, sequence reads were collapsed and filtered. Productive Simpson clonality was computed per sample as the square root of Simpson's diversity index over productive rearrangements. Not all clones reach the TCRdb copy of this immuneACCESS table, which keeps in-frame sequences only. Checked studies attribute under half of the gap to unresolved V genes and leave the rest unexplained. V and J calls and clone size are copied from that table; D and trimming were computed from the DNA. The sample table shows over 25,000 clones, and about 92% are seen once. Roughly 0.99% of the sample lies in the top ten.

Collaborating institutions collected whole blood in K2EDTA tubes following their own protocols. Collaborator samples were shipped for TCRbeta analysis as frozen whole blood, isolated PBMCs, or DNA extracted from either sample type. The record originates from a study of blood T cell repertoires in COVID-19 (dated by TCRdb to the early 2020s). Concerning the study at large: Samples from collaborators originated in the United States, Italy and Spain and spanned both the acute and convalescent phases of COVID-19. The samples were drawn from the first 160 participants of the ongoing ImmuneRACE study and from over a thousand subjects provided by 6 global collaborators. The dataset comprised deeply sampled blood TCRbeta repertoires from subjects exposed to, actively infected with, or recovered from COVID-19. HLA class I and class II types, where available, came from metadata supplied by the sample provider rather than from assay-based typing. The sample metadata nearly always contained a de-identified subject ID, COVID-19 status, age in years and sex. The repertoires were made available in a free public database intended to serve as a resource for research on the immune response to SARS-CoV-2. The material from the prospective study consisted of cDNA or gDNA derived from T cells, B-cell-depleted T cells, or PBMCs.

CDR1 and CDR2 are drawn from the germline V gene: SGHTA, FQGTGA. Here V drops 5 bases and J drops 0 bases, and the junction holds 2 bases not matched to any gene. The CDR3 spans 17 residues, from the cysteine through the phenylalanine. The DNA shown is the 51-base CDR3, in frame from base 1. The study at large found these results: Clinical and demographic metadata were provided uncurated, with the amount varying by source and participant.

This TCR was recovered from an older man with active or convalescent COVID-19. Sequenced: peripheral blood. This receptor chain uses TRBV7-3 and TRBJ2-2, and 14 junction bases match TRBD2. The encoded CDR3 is CASSRGLAGANTGELFF. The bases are TGTGCCAGCAGCCGGGGACTAGCGGGAGCGAACACCGGGGAGCTGTTTTTT.